The clone carrying this T cell receptor beta chain has more than one count but fewer than ten. Its antigen is not identified. The data were taken from a study of beta chain features in type 1 diabetes. Study at large: In all, around 100 million sorted cells from all samples were analyzed. The study's findings and limits: Patients with type 1 diabetes showed fewer VDJ junction insertions and more deletions. Researchers reported that naive, central memory and Treg TCRB repertoires appeared more similar in patients than in healthy donors. Short templates might get an advantage during PCR, and this would be equal in patients and controls.

Sequencing targeted expressed TCRB transcripts, as all isolated RNA had been reverse transcribed. Using immunoSEQ multiplex PCR, the repertoire was profiled, and TCRdb retains in-frame clones only, with some absent. The repertoire holds around 300,000 clones, with 8% as singletons. With 4 bases removed from V and 7 bases from J, the gap between germline ends came to 14 bases. Germline CDR1 SEHNR, CDR2 FQNEAQ (reference sequence). This CDR3 contains 14 residues. The chain has TRBV7-9 and TRBJ2-1; D may be TRBD2 (7 bases). This TCR derives from a woman younger than 30 in good health. The sequencing input was central memory CD4+ T cells from blood. DNA of the CDR3: TGTGCCAGCAGCTCCCGGGGGGCTCAAAATGAGCAGTTCTTC. This codes for CASSSRGAQNEQFF.